This entry describes one TCR beta chain. The CDR3 is made up of 13 amino acids. V lost 6 bases to trimming and J lost 6 bases, with 13 bases between them. Germline assignment: CDR1 MNHEY and CDR2 SVGEGT. This sample was taken from a study of control samples from healthy donors and cancer patients. The assay was immunoSEQ multiplex PCR, and TCRdb's table has in-frame clones only and misses some. The sample comprises 100,000 to 150,000 clones, 75% to 95% of which are singletons, and 2% to 2.5% rests with the top ten. The V gene is TRBV6-2 or TRBV6-3, the J gene TRBJ2-3; no definite D call. The source is a young man in good health. Source material: blood. In DNA, the CDR3 is TGTGCCAGCAGCCGTGGACCGTATGATACGCAGTATTTT. This translates into CASSRGPYDTQYF.